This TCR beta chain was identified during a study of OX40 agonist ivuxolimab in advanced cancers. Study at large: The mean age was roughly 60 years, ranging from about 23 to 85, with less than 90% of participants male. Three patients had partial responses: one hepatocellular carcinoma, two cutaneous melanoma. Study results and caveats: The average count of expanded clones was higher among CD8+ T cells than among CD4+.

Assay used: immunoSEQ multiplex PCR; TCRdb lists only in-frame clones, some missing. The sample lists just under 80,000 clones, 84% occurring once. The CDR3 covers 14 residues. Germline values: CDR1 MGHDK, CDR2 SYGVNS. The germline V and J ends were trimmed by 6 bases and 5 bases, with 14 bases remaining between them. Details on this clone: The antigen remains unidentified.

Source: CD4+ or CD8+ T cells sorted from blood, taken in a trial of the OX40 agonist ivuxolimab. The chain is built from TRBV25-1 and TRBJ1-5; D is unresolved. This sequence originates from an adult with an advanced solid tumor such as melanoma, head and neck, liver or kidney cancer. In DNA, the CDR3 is TGTGCCAGCAGCAGAAATGGACGGTATCAGCCCCAGCATTTT. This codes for CASSRNGRYQPQHF.